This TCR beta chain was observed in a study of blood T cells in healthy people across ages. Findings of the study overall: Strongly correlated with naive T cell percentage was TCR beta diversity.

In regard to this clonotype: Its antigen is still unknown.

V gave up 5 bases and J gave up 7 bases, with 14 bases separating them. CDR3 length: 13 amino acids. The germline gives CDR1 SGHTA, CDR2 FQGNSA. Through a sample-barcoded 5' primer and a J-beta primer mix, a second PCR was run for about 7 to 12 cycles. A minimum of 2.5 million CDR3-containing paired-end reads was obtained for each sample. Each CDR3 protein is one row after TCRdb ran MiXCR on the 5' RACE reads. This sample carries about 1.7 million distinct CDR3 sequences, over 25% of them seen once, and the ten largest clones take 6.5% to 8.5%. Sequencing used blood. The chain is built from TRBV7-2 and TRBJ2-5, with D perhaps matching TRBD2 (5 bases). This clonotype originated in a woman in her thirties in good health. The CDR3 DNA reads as TGTGCCAGCAGCCCAGAGGGCGTGGGGACCCAGTACTTC. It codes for CASSPEGVGTQYF.